The 20 T cell receptor beta chains given below trace back to one sample, sequenced in a study of control samples from healthy donors and cancer patients. Data came from immunoSEQ multiplex PCR; TCRdb stores just in-frame clones and leaves some out. The sample records around 150,000 clones, 96% being singletons. The sequenced sample was blood. The receptor source for this set is a woman in her 30s in good health.

The chain has TRBV6-1 and TRBJ2-1; D is uncertain. This CDR3 has 12 amino acids. The germline CDR1 and CDR2 sequences are MNHNS and SASEGT. V was shortened by 0 bases and J by 10 bases, with 7 bases between the two germline ends. For the CDR3, the DNA is TGTGCCAGCAGTGAAGCGTGGAGAGAGCAGTTCTTC. This sequence encodes CASSEAWREQFF.

The chain joins TRBV27 to TRBJ2-7, with 7 bases aligning to TRBD2. V lost 5 bases to trimming and J lost 3 bases; unmatched junction nucleotides: 7. CDR1 is MNHEY and CDR2 is SMNVEV in the germline V gene (reference sequence). This CDR3 is 14 amino acids long. CDR3: CASSTRGGGYEQYF. CDR3 nucleotides: TGTGCCAGCAGTACGCGCGGGGGAGGCTACGAGCAGTACTTC.

The chain is built from TRBV27 and TRBJ2-3, with D unclear. The CDR3 totals 16 residues. Trimming removed 1 base at V and 1 base at J, with 12 bases between. Germline V gives CDR1 MNHEY, CDR2 SMNVEV (reference sequence). The CDR3 DNA is TGTGCCAGCAGTTTATGGTCCTCCACACGCACAGATACGCAGTATTTT. Encoded protein: CASSLWSSTRTDTQYF.

This sequence joins TRBV6-5 and TRBJ2-7; possibly TRBD1 for D (5 bases). The germline V and J ends were trimmed by 4 bases and 0 bases, with 7 bases remaining between them. CDR1 and CDR2 (germline): MNHEY, SVGAGI. CDR3 length equals 13 residues. The CDR3 protein is CASSSTVSYEQYF. CDR3 in DNA: TGTGCCAGCAGTTCGACAGTCTCCTACGAGCAGTACTTC.

This chain uses TRBV11-3 with TRBJ1-1, with 9 bases fitting TRBD1. CDR3 size: 13 residues. J gave up 6 bases and V 5 bases, and 4 bases lay outside the gene matches. Germline CDR1 SGHNT, CDR2 YENEEA. CDR3 nucleotide sequence: TGTGCCAGCAGCCGGGACAGGGCCGCTGAAGCTTTCTTT. It translates to CASSRDRAAEAFF.

The V call is TRBV28, the J call TRBJ1-5; the D gene is possibly TRBD1 (5 bases). This CDR3 comprises 15 residues. CDR1 and CDR2 (germline): MDHEN, SYDVKM. V lost 3 bases and J 4 bases, leaving 13 bases between the germline ends. CDR3 sequence reads: CASSLPSGMNQPQHF. CDR3 bases: TGTGCCAGCAGTTTGCCTTCAGGGATGAATCAGCCCCAGCATTTT.

This clone came up a few times. V gene TRBV4-1 combines with J gene TRBJ2-5, with D tentatively TRBD2 (6 bases). V was clipped by 4 bases and J by 5 bases, with 11 bases between them. Germline V gives CDR1 MGHRA, CDR2 YSYEKL. CDR3 length equals 13 residues. CDR3 protein: CASSRGGIETQYF. The CDR3 DNA is TGCGCCAGCAGCCGCGGCGGGATTGAGACCCAGTACTTC.

The rearrangement uses TRBV7-2 and TRBJ2-3; unclear D gene. Trimming cost V 1 base and J 1 base, with 6 bases left between them. The germline V gene encodes CDR1 SGHTA and CDR2 FQGNSA. The CDR3 covers 14 residues. DNA of the CDR3: TGTGCCAGCAGCTTAGGGCAGGGCACAGATACGCAGTATTTT. This translates into CASSLGQGTDTQYF.

This chain joins TRBV28 and TRBJ1-5; TRBD1 is a possible D gene (6 bases). This CDR3 has 17 residues. The V end was cut by 0 bases, the J end by 4 bases, with 16 bases between. The germline V gene has CDR1 MDHEN and CDR2 SYDVKM. The CDR3 DNA is TGTGCCAGCAGTTTATGGCAGGGGAAACACCCTAATCAGCCCCAGCATTTT. Translating it yields CASSLWQGKHPNQPQHF.

V and J are TRBV2 and TRBJ1-6; D unclear. V gave up 3 bases and J gave up 6 bases, with 15 bases separating them. Germline loops: CDR1 SNHLY, CDR2 FYNNEI. CDR3 length equals 16 residues. CDR3 protein: CASSDNPRVSNSPLHF. In DNA form, the CDR3 reads TGTGCCAGCAGTGATAACCCACGTGTTAGTAATTCACCCCTCCACTTT.

The CDR3 nucleotides read TGTGCCAGCAGCCCTATAGCGGGAGCTAATGAGCAGTTCTTC. Translating it yields CASSPIAGANEQFF. The V and J genes are TRBV11-3 and TRBJ2-1, with 9 bases fitting TRBD2. V was pared by 5 bases and J by 7 bases, with 6 bases of the junction left unmatched. CDR3 length equals 14 residues. Germline CDR1 and CDR2: SGHNT and YENEEA.

V usage is TRBV28 and J usage is TRBJ2-2; 9 bases are shared with TRBD2. The CDR3 runs 18 residues. CDR1 is MDHEN, CDR2 SYDVKM, per germline. Losses at the gene ends were 0 bases for V and 7 bases for J; bases not matched to a gene: 12. The CDR3 DNA reads TGTGCCAGCAGTTTATGGCTAGCGGGGACGTCAGGAGGCGGGGAGCTGTTTTTT. It specifies CASSLWLAGTSGGGELFF.

The J gene is TRBJ1-5, the V gene TRBV6-6; D unresolved. Germline CDR1 MNHNY, CDR2 SVGAGI (reference sequence). The CDR3 extends over 16 amino acids. V was shortened by 0 bases and J by 7 bases, with 16 bases between the two germline ends. CDR3: CASSYSSPSWAQPQHF. In DNA, the CDR3 is TGTGCCAGCAGTTACTCGAGCCCCTCGTGGGCGCAGCCCCAGCATTTT.

J is TRBJ2-1 and V is TRBV24-1; 7 bases are shared with TRBD2. The V and J ends lost 2 bases and 0 bases, in that order; junction bases with no gene match: 6. The CDR3 consists of 17 residues. Germline V lookup: CDR1 KGHDR, CDR2 SFDVKD. The CDR3 here is CATSDSAGGISYNEQFF. The DNA for the CDR3 is TGTGCCACCAGTGATTCGGCCGGGGGGATCTCCTACAATGAGCAGTTCTTC.

CDR3 protein: CASSKLAGGQETQYF. The CDR3 DNA follows: TGTGCCAGTAGCAAGCTAGCGGGGGGACAAGAGACCCAGTACTTC. The rearrangement links TRBV19 to TRBJ2-5, with TRBD2 matching over 11 bases. Germline V gene data show CDR1 as LNHDA and CDR2 as SQIVND (reference sequence). V shed 6 bases and J 2 bases; nucleotides not matched to a gene: 5. The CDR3 totals 15 residues.

The chain combines TRBV28 with TRBJ1-2; tentative D call: TRBD1 (6 bases). The germline V and J ends were trimmed by 1 base and 3 bases, with 15 bases remaining between them. This CDR3 spans 16 amino acids. CDR1 is MDHEN, CDR2 SYDVKM, per germline. The CDR3 nucleotides read TGTGCCAGCAGTTTATCCCGGGACACCCGCGACTATGGCTACACCTTC. The encoded protein is CASSLSRDTRDYGYTF.

In this sample, this clone turned up once. The chain has TRBV21-1 and TRBJ2-6; the D call in the table, TRBD1, was not verified against the DNA. TRBV21-1 is listed as a pseudogene. This CDR3 has 18 amino acids. CDR3 sequence (DNA): TGTGCCAGCAGCAAGAAGGACAGGGGTTCATCCGGGGCCAACGTCCTGACTTTC. Its protein is CASSKKDRGSSGANVLTF.

The genes are TRBV14 and TRBJ1-1; D is uncertain. Trimming removed 6 bases from V and 8 bases from J, with 19 bases in between. The CDR3 is 14 amino acids. Germline CDR1 is SGHDN and CDR2 is FVKESK. DNA for the CDR3: TGTGCCAGCAGTCGCATCGCGGAAGAGACAGAAGCTTTCTTT. Protein: CASSRIAEETEAFF.

In regard to this clone: A junction boundary mismatches the germline segment, possibly from a read error. This chain connects TRBV28 to TRBJ1-1, with 7 positions matching TRBD1. CDR1 MDHEN and CDR2 SYDVKM come from the germline V gene. This CDR3 has 15 residues. CDR3 coding DNA: TGTGCCAGCAGGTCGCCGACAGGGTCGGACACTGAAGCTTCCTTT. This translates into CASRSPTGSDTEASF.

This clone was counted a single time. CDR3: CASSWTQNQPQHF. CDR3 nucleotides: TGTGCCAGTAGTTGGACGCAGAATCAGCCCCAGCATTTT. The chain combines TRBV19 with TRBJ1-5; D is unclear. Trimming cost V 5 bases and J 4 bases, with 9 bases left between them. This CDR3 comprises 13 residues. Germline CDR1 reads LNHDA; CDR2 reads SQIVND (reference sequence).